Included here is one TCR beta chain sequence, with context. The sample comes from a study of tumor-infiltrating lymphocytes in oesophageal squamous cell carcinoma. TCRdb redid the calling of the PCR reads with MiXCR, one entry per CDR3 protein. The sample consists of almost 20,000 distinct CDR3 sequences, 30% to 45% of them appearing once. In germline, CDR1 is SGHVS, CDR2 FNYEAQ. CDR3 length equals 16 residues. The chain carries TRBV7-6 and TRBJ2-3; 7 bases are a match to TRBD1. TRBJ2-7 matches the DNA end more closely, so the J call is doubtful. The clonotype originates from a male donor with esophageal squamous cell carcinoma. Sequencing used esophageal tumor tissue. DNA for the CDR3: TGTGCCAGCAGCTTACAACCCGGACAGGAGGCCTACGAGCAGTACTTC. This translates into CASSLQPGQEAYEQYF.